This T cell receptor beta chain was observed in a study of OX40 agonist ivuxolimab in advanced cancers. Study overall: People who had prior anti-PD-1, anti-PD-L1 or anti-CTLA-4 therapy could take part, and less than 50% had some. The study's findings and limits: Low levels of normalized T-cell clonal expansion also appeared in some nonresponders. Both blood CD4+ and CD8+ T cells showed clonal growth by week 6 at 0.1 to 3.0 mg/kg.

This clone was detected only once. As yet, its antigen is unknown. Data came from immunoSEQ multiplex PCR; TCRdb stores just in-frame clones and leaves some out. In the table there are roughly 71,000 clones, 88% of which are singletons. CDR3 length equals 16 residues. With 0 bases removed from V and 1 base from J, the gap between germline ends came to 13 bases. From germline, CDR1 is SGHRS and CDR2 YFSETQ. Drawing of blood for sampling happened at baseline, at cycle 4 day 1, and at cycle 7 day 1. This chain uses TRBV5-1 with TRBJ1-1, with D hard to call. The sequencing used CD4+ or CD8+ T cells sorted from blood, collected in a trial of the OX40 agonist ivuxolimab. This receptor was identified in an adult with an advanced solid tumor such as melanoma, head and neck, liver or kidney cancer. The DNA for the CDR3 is TGCGCCAGCAGCTTGGGGCGGGGTTTGCGGAACACTGAAGCTTTCTTT. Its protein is CASSLGRGLRNTEAFF.